Shown below are 7 T cell receptor beta chains from a single sample sequenced in a study of early T cells in non-severe SARS-CoV-2 infection (dated by TCRdb to 2020 to 2023). Preparation of the library involved 5' RACE. Reads for this sample came from a NextSeq 500. TCRdb trimmed the raw reads at Q25, called clones with MiXCR and kept productive beta chains. Records with the same CDR3 protein are collapsed into one entry carrying the most frequent genes and DNA. The sample table contains about 50,000 distinct CDR3 sequences; only one count was recorded for 5.4% of them. Of the sample, around 5% falls within the top ten clones. This material consisted of whole blood, taken at baseline. The receptors stem from an adult who was a healthcare worker with PCR-confirmed SARS-CoV-2 infection or an uninfected control (not recorded which).

This clonotype was seen more than once but under ten times. The V and J genes are TRBV12-3 or TRBV12-4 and TRBJ1-2; D is possibly TRBD1 (6 bases). The V gene lost 5 bases and the J gene lost 7 bases, with 17 bases spanning the gap. The CDR3 loop spans 14 amino acids. The CDR3 DNA sequence: TGTGCCAGCAGTCCCAATACAGGGATAGCTGGCTACACCTTC. This gives the protein CASSPNTGIAGYTF.

This clonotype has a handful of counts. The chain carries TRBV24-1 and TRBJ2-5; TRBD2 aligns across 10 bases. Germline loops: CDR1 KGHDR, CDR2 SFDVKD. CDR3 length equals 16 residues. Trimming took 4 bases from V and 4 from J; bases not matched to a gene: 8. The CDR3 region is CATSEPSGRAGETQYF. CDR3 coding DNA: TGTGCCACCAGTGAACCCAGCGGGAGGGCCGGAGAGACCCAGTACTTC.

This clonotype was seen ten or more times. This rearrangement joins TRBV3-1 to TRBJ2-1, with 9 positions matching TRBD2. With V trimmed by 4 bases and J by 8 bases, 12 bases remained unmatched. The CDR3 is 16 residues long. The germline CDR1 and CDR2 sequences are LGHDT and YNNKEL (reference sequence). CDR3 protein: CASSPQTSGSWHEQFF. The DNA for the CDR3 is TGTGCCAGCAGCCCCCAGACTAGCGGTTCGTGGCATGAGCAGTTCTTC.

DNA of the CDR3: TGTGCCAGCAGCCTCCGGGACAGGGGGTACGAGCAGTACTTC. Protein: CASSLRDRGYEQYF. The rearrangement uses TRBV28 and TRBJ2-7; 11 bases map to TRBD1. Trimming at V came to 6 bases and at J to 4 bases, leaving 5 bases not matched to a gene. Germline values: CDR1 MDHEN, CDR2 SYDVKM. The CDR3 is made up of 14 amino acids. Variable domain in full (rest from reference TRBV28 and TRBJ2-7): DVKVTQSSRYLVKRTGEKVFLECVQDMDHENMFWYRQDPGLGLRLIYFSYDVKMKEKGDIPEGYSVSREKKERFSLILESASTNQTSMYLCASSLRDRGYEQYFGPGTRLTVT.

This clonotype was seen many times. This chain links TRBV2 with TRBJ2-1; perhaps TRBD2 as D (6 bases). There are 18 residues in the CDR3. Germline assignment: CDR1 SNHLY and CDR2 FYNNEI. The ends were cut back, 3 bases at V and 9 bases at J, with 27 bases in the middle. Here the CDR3 reads CASSEFGVDPRRGGEQFF. Here the CDR3 DNA reads TGTGCCAGCAGTGAGTTCGGTGTGGACCCCCGGAGGGGTGGTGAGCAGTTCTTC.

This clonotype has a count of ten or more. This chain's CDR3 is CSARPRGGSYEQYF. CDR3 nucleotides: TGCAGTGCCCGGCCGAGGGGAGGATCCTACGAGCAGTACTTC. The J gene is TRBJ2-7, the V gene TRBV20-1, with a weak D call TRBD2 (6 bases). CDR1 is DFQATT, CDR2 SNEGSKA, per germline (reference sequence). V was cut by 6 bases and J by 1 base, with 16 bases left in between. The length of the CDR3 is 14 residues.

A few counts support this clonotype. This chain connects TRBV29-1 to TRBJ2-7; D is perhaps TRBD2 (6 bases). This CDR3 region has 12 residues. Germline V gives CDR1 SQVTM, CDR2 ANQGSEA. Trimming pared 7 bases from V and 10 bases from J, leaving 20 bases between. CDR3 sequence: CSASQQSGAQYF. CDR3 nucleotides: TGCAGCGCCAGCCAACAATCGGGAGCCCAGTACTTC.